One sample yielded the 28 T cell receptor beta chains listed below, sequenced in a study of T cells in Graves' hyperthyroidism and ophthalmopathy. The CDR3 regions of TCR beta were amplified from RNA transcripts. First-round RT-PCR with HTBI primers amplified the TCR CDR3 region. In TCRdb, the multiplex PCR reads were re-called with MiXCR into one record per CDR3 protein. The sample contains around 340,000 distinct CDR3 sequences, 21% of which appear only once. Sample: blood. Receptor source: a woman aged 45-60 years with Graves' hyperthyroidism.

In its sample, this clonotype was seen many times. CDR3 sequence: CASSFSGTDTQYF. In DNA form, the CDR3 reads TGTGCCAGCAGTTTTTCAGGGACAGATACGCAGTATTTT. The chain employs TRBV27 and TRBJ2-3; a possible D gene is TRBD1 (5 bases). The germline V gene encodes CDR1 MNHEY and CDR2 SMNVEV (reference sequence). The CDR3 extends over 13 amino acids. V was pared by 3 bases and J by 3 bases, with 7 bases between.

The chain recombines TRBV28 with TRBJ2-1; possible D gene TRBD1, 6 bases. CDR1 and CDR2 from the germline V gene are MDHEN and SYDVKM. The CDR3 runs to 15 residues. V was shortened by 5 bases and J by 4 bases, with 15 bases between the two germline ends. The CDR3 loop reads CASSPAGVRYNEQFF. The CDR3 DNA follows: TGTGCCAGCAGTCCGGCAGGGGTCAGATACAATGAGCAGTTCTTC.

This clonotype was seen a few times. The chain carries TRBV10-1 and TRBJ2-7; 8 bases are a match to TRBD2. The CDR3 is made up of 14 amino acids. Germline CDR1 is WNHNN and CDR2 is SYGVQD (reference sequence). The V and J ends lost 4 bases and 5 bases, in that order; junction bases with no gene match: 7. The CDR3 is CASSAQRGSDEQYF. The CDR3, as DNA: TGCGCCAGCAGTGCCCAGCGGGGGAGCGACGAGCAGTACTTC.

This chain joins TRBV28 and TRBJ2-3; possible D gene TRBD2, 6 bases. Trimming took 6 bases from V and 0 from J, leaving 10 bases between them. This CDR3 has 14 residues. Germline V gives CDR1 MDHEN, CDR2 SYDVKM. The CDR3 DNA is TGTGCCAGCAGAGTACTAGCTAGCACAGATACGCAGTATTTT. Its translation: CASRVLASTDTQYF.

This chain links TRBV27 with TRBJ1-5; 7 bases line up with TRBD1. This CDR3 comprises 17 residues. Trimming cost V 4 bases and J 3 bases; bases outside gene matches: 12. CDR1 is MNHEY and CDR2 is SMNVEV in the germline V gene (reference sequence). The CDR3 DNA sequence: TGTGCCAGCAGTTCACGATTATCAGGACAGGACAATCAGCCCCAGCATTTT. Amino acid sequence: CASSSRLSGQDNQPQHF.

Of note for this clonotype: Compared with germline, one end of the junction differs, possibly owing to a read error. The chain couples TRBV5-5 to TRBJ2-4; D is undetermined. The CDR3 consists of 15 residues. The germline CDR1 and CDR2 sequences are SGHKS and YYEKEE (reference sequence). The DNA of the CDR3 is TGCGCCAGCAGTCAAAGTCTATGGGACAAAAACATTCAGTACTTC. Protein: CASSQSLWDKNIQYF.

The V gene is TRBV27, the J gene TRBJ2-1, with TRBD2 identical over 14 bases. Looked up from germline, CDR1 is MNHEY and CDR2 is SMNVEV (reference sequence). Trimming at V came to 0 bases and at J to 8 bases, leaving 6 bases not matched to a gene. The CDR3 covers 17 residues. CDR3 bases: TGTGCCAGCAGTTTATCGGGACTAGCGGGAGCGTGGTATGAGCAGTTCTTC. This codes for CASSLSGLAGAWYEQFF.

The chain combines TRBV29-1 with TRBJ1-2; a weak D match, TRBD1 (5 bases). Germline CDR1 and CDR2: SQVTM and ANQGSEA. CDR3 length: 13 residues. V lost 3 bases, J lost 6 bases, and 14 bases lay in between. CDR3 DNA sequence: TGCAGCGTTGATGGGGCGATTAAGAATGGCTACACCTTC. Its translation: CSVDGAIKNGYTF.

Points on this clonotype: Being one base from a much bigger clone, this may be a read error. This sequence joins TRBV30 and TRBJ1-6, with 7 bases identical to TRBD1. The CDR3 consists of 13 residues. CDR1 is GTSNPN and CDR2 is SVGIG in the germline V gene (reference sequence). The DNA of the CDR3 is TGTGCCTGTCGGGACAGCTATAATTCACCCCTCAACTTT. This encodes CACRDSYNSPLNF.

The V call is TRBV20-1, the J call TRBJ1-2; maybe TRBD1 (5 bases). CDR1 is DFQATT, CDR2 SNEGSKA, per germline (reference sequence). V lost 0 bases and J 8 bases, leaving 7 bases between the germline ends. CDR3 length: 11 amino acids. The CDR3: CSAREGVGYTF. The CDR3 nucleotides are TGCAGTGCTAGAGAGGGGGTCGGCTACACCTTC.

J is TRBJ2-2 and V is TRBV19; TRBD2 agrees at 8 bases. The germline V gene encodes CDR1 LNHDA and CDR2 SQIVND (reference sequence). CDR3 length equals 15 residues. J lost 4 bases, V lost 6 bases, and 7 bases had no gene match. This CDR3 reads CASRFSGAITGELFF. The CDR3 DNA reads TGTGCCAGTAGGTTTAGCGGGGCCATCACCGGGGAGCTGTTTTTT.

This clonotype was counted many times. The CDR3 DNA reads as TGCAGCGCAAGGACTAGCGGGATTCATTACAATGAGCAGTTCTTC. Translating it yields CSARTSGIHYNEQFF. The chain couples TRBV29-1 to TRBJ2-1; 12 positions agree with TRBD2. V lost 7 bases and J lost 4; bases outside the gene matches: 8. The CDR3 has 15 residues. Germline V gene sequence: CDR1 SQVTM, CDR2 ANQGSEA.

The V call is TRBV7-2, the J call TRBJ2-7; TRBD2 aligns across 10 bases. The CDR3 spans 16 residues. Germline lookup yields CDR1 SGHTA and CDR2 FQGNSA. V trimming: 6 bases; J trimming: 4 bases; junction bases outside the gene matches: 12. CDR3 sequence reads: CASRRKYSGRIYEQYF. In DNA form, the CDR3 reads TGTGCCAGCAGACGAAAGTATAGCGGGAGGATTTACGAGCAGTACTTC.

This clonotype was observed a few times. This chain connects TRBV4-2 to TRBJ2-5; TRBD2 aligns across 15 bases. The germline V gene encodes CDR1 LGHNA and CDR2 YNFKEQ. The CDR3 sequence is 17 residues long. Trimming at V came to 4 bases and at J to 5 bases, leaving 8 bases not matched to a gene. CDR3: CASSPPGLAGGAETQYF. The CDR3 coding sequence is TGTGCCAGCAGCCCTCCTGGACTAGCGGGAGGGGCGGAGACCCAGTACTTC.

At least ten counts were recorded for this clonotype. V and J are TRBV3-1 and TRBJ1-4; D gene ambiguous. V was shortened by 2 bases and J by 8 bases, with 9 bases between the two germline ends. The CDR3 is 13 amino acids. Germline V gene data show CDR1 as LGHDT and CDR2 as YNNKEL (reference sequence). CDR3 DNA: TGTGCCAGCAGCCAAACGTCGGGGGAAAAACTGTTTTTT. It codes for CASSQTSGEKLFF.

This chain connects TRBV5-1 to TRBJ2-3, with a possible D match to TRBD1 (6 bases). Germline-derived CDR1 and CDR2 are SGHRS and YFSETQ. Trimming shortened V by 4 bases and J by 0 bases, and 12 bases separated the two germline ends. The CDR3 contains 15 residues. CDR3 amino acids: CASSMQGSSTDTQYF. The CDR3 nucleotides read TGCGCCAGCAGCATGCAGGGGTCTAGCACAGATACGCAGTATTTT.

This clonotype was seen ten or more times. The chain joins TRBV20-1 to TRBJ2-7, with 8 bases aligning to TRBD2. The CDR3 runs 14 residues. CDR1 DFQATT and CDR2 SNEGSKA come from the germline V gene (reference sequence). The junction had 12 bases not matched to a gene; V was cut back by 6 bases and J by 5 bases. CDR3 sequence (DNA): TGCAGTGCATACCCAGCGGGAGCGAGCAACGAGCAGTACTTC. As protein: CSAYPAGASNEQYF.

This clonotype appeared many times. V gene TRBV27 combines with J gene TRBJ2-7; possible D gene TRBD1, 6 bases. CDR3 size: 16 residues. Germline V CDR1 and CDR2: MNHEY, SMNVEV (reference sequence). Trimming shortened V by 0 bases and J by 4 bases, and 16 bases separated the two germline ends. The CDR3: CASSLSGQTHKYEQYF. The CDR3, as DNA: TGTGCCAGCAGTTTATCTGGACAGACCCACAAATACGAGCAGTACTTC.

The chain links TRBV29-1 to TRBJ2-7; the match to TRBD2 covers 10 bases. The CDR3 is 13 residues long. The ends lost 5 bases at V and 6 bases at J; junction bases unmatched: 7. The V gene's germline CDR1 is SQVTM and CDR2 ANQGSEA. The CDR3 spells CSVRASGRSEQYF. The CDR3 region has the DNA TGCAGCGTTCGGGCTAGCGGGAGAAGCGAGCAGTACTTC.

This clonotype was seen a few times. V usage is TRBV29-1 and J usage is TRBJ2-5; D remains unclear. Germline CDR1 reads SQVTM; CDR2 reads ANQGSEA. V was trimmed by 0 bases and J by 5 bases, leaving 7 bases between them. The length of the CDR3 is 12 residues. This CDR3 is CSVEDPPETQYF. In DNA, the CDR3 is TGCAGCGTTGAAGATCCCCCGGAGACCCAGTACTTC.

This clonotype was seen at least ten times. J is TRBJ1-2 and V is TRBV20-1; D possibly corresponds to TRBD1 (5 bases). Germline values: CDR1 DFQATT, CDR2 SNEGSKA (reference sequence). The CDR3 consists of 13 residues. Trimming removed 6 bases from V and 1 base from J, with 12 bases in between. The CDR3 here is CSAGGANNYGYTF. The CDR3 DNA reads as TGCAGTGCCGGCGGGGCCAATAACTATGGCTACACCTTC.

At least ten counts were recorded for this clonotype. The chain has TRBV7-9 and TRBJ2-2; 7 bases align to TRBD2. The CDR3 sequence is 15 residues long. The germline gives CDR1 SEHNR, CDR2 FQNEAQ (reference sequence). The junction had 8 bases not matched to a gene; V was cut back by 6 bases and J by 4 bases. CDR3 in amino acids: CASSQERGGTGELFF. The CDR3 DNA sequence: TGTGCCAGCAGTCAAGAGCGGGGAGGCACCGGGGAGCTGTTTTTT. Combining the CDR3 with reference TRBV7-9 and TRBJ2-2 gives the whole variable domain DTGVSQNPRHKITKRGQNVTFRCDPISEHNRLYWYRQTLGQGPEFLTYFQNEAQLEKSRLLSDRFSAERPKGSFSTLEIQRTEQGDSAMYLCASSQERGGTGELFFGEGSRLTVL.

J is TRBJ2-7 and V is TRBV7-9, with D uncertain. Germline CDR1 is SEHNR and CDR2 is FQNEAQ (reference sequence). This CDR3 has 11 residues. Trimming shortened V by 7 bases and J by 4 bases, and 8 bases separated the two germline ends. CDR3 DNA sequence: TGTGCCAGCAACCCGGTTTACGAGCAGTACTTC. Protein: CASNPVYEQYF.

This clonotype was seen many times. The rearrangement uses TRBV29-1 and TRBJ1-1; possibly TRBD1 for D (5 bases). Germline values: CDR1 SQVTM, CDR2 ANQGSEA. V was cut by 7 bases and J by 1 base, with 10 bases left in between. CDR3 length: 12 residues. CDR3 sequence (DNA): TGCAGCGCCGGGACGGCGAACACTGAAGCTTTCTTT. Translation: CSAGTANTEAFF.

This clonotype has a handful of counts. The gene calls are TRBV12-3 or TRBV12-4 and TRBJ2-7, with 8 bases aligning to TRBD1. Trimming cost V 4 bases and J 4 bases; bases outside gene matches: 9. This CDR3 comprises 15 residues. The CDR3 DNA reads TGTGCCAGCAGTTCTACAAACAGGGGGGCTTACGAGCAGTACTTC. Translation gives CASSSTNRGAYEQYF.

This clonotype was counted between two and nine times. The chain combines TRBV6-1 with TRBJ1-6; unclear D gene. The V gene's germline CDR1 is MNHNS and CDR2 SASEGT. The V and J ends lost 9 bases and 1 base respectively, with 10 bases between them. The CDR3 consists of 14 residues. The DNA of the CDR3 is TGTGCCAGTACGGACGGATCCTATAATTCACCCCTCCACTTT. Its translation is CASTDGSYNSPLHF.

The chain has TRBV19 and TRBJ1-1; D unclear. This CDR3 is 11 amino acids long. Trimming took off 3 bases at V and 10 bases at J, with 9 bases between the two ends. Germline V gives CDR1 LNHDA, CDR2 SQIVND (reference sequence). For the CDR3, the DNA is TGTGCCAGTAGTATCCGGGAAATAGCTTTCTTT. Its translation is CASSIREIAFF.

The V and J genes are TRBV9 and TRBJ2-2; 10 bases agree with TRBD2. CDR3 length: 16 residues. The germline gives CDR1 SGDLS, CDR2 YYNGEE. J lost 3 bases, V lost 1 base, and 3 bases had no gene match. In DNA form, the CDR3 reads TGTGCCAGCAGCGTAAGCCTAGCGGGGGACACCGGGGAGCTGTTTTTT. It yields the protein CASSVSLAGDTGELFF.